The rows below give T cell receptor beta chains drawn from one sample of a study of blood T cells in healthy people across ages. Each CDR3 protein is one row after TCRdb ran MiXCR on the 5' RACE reads. This repertoire shows about 1.1 million distinct CDR3 sequences, 35% to 40% found once; its top ten account for around 13%. Material for sequencing was blood. Receptors were obtained from a man between 18 and 29 years old in good health. Both conserved end residues are part of each CDR3. D genes are given only for firm matches. Clone size is given for some rows only: seen once, a few or many times, or a class if the clone is expanded.

TRBV24-1	TRBJ2-1	.	TRBD1	CATSDSRGTVHNEQFF	TGTGCCACCAGTGACTCCAGGGGGACAGTCCACAATGAGCAGTTCTTC
TRBV6-5	TRBJ2-3	.	.	CASSVNPGSTDTQYF	TGTGCCAGCAGTGTCAATCCGGGGAGCACAGATACGCAGTATTTT
TRBV4-1	TRBJ2-3	.	.	CASSQDSRYHSSDTQYF	TGCGCCAGCAGCCAAGATTCCAGGTATCATTCATCAGATACGCAGTATTTT
TRBV10-3	TRBJ2-1	few	.	CAIRGDRAGKTQHNEQFF	TGTGCCATCAGAGGGGATCGTGCTGGTAAGACCCAACACAATGAGCAGTTCTTC
TRBV20-1	TRBJ2-3	.	.	CGARRGAAYTDTQYF	TGCGGTGCTCGGAGGGGAGCAGCCTACACAGATACGCAGTATTTT
TRBV7-2	TRBJ2-1	.	.	CASSLGSGLFDEQFF	TGTGCCAGCAGCTTGGGGTCCGGTTTATTCGATGAGCAGTTCTTC
TRBV12-3/TRBV12-4	TRBJ1-5	.	.	CASSLKGVSNQPQHF	TGTGCCAGCAGTTTGAAGGGAGTTAGCAATCAGCCCCAGCATTTT
TRBV5-1	TRBJ1-1	.	.	CASSPTGSNTEAFF	TGCGCCAGCAGCCCGACCGGGTCTAACACTGAAGCTTTCTTT
TRBV3-1	TRBJ1-2	few	.	CASSHSVEGYTF	TGTGCCAGCAGCCACTCGGTGGAGGGCTACACCTTC
TRBV12-3/TRBV12-4	TRBJ2-3	few	.	CASSRVGGSTDTQYF	TGTGCCAGCAGCCGTGTGGGGGGAAGCACAGATACGCAGTATTTT
TRBV5-1	TRBJ1-1	.	.	CASRRAGMNTEAFF	TGCGCCAGCAGGCGTGCGGGGATGAACACTGAAGCTTTCTTT
TRBV18	TRBJ2-3	few	.	CASSPLGTVSTDTQYF	TGTGCCAGCTCACCACTCGGGACCGTTAGCACAGATACGCAGTATTTT
TRBV12-3/TRBV12-4	TRBJ2-1	many	.	CASSFYRDSYNEQFF	TGTGCCAGCAGTTTCTACAGAGACTCCTACAATGAGCAGTTCTTC
TRBV20-1	TRBJ1-2	few	TRBD1	CSAPQRGTGGYYGYTF	TGCAGTGCTCCCCAACGAGGGACAGGGGGGTACTATGGCTACACCTTC
TRBV11-2	TRBJ2-4	.	TRBD2	CASSFRGVFLAKNIQYF	TGTGCCAGCAGCTTTCGGGGGGTATTTCTAGCCAAAAACATTCAGTACTTC
TRBV12-3/TRBV12-4	TRBJ1-2	few	TRBD1	CASRSAGTGGDGYTF	TGTGCCAGCAGAAGCGCCGGGACAGGGGGCGACGGCTACACCTTC
TRBV19	TRBJ2-3	.	.	CASRVASNTDTQYF	TGTGCCAGCCGCGTCGCGTCCAACACAGATACGCAGTATTTT
TRBV5-1	TRBJ1-1	.	TRBD1	CASSYGDRGLENTEAFF	TGCGCCAGCAGCTACGGGGACAGGGGATTGGAGAACACTGAAGCTTTCTTT
TRBV28	TRBJ1-1	.	.	CASGELNTEAFF	TGTGCCAGCGGGGAACTGAACACTGAAGCTTTCTTT
TRBV28	TRBJ2-7	once	TRBD2	CASVGDYNEQYF	TGTGCCAGCGTGGGGGACTACAATGAGCAGTACTTC
TRBV15	TRBJ1-1	.	TRBD1	CATSKKTGGYVDTEAFF	TGTGCCACCAGCAAGAAGACAGGGGGCTATGTGGACACTGAAGCTTTCTTT
TRBV7-8	TRBJ2-3	once	.	CASSSNPGTTDTQYF	TGTGCCAGCAGCTCTAACCCGGGGACCACAGATACGCAGTATTTT
TRBV20-1	TRBJ2-7	.	.	CSARDLGRVYEQYF	TGCAGTGCTAGAGATCTTGGCAGGGTCTACGAGCAGTACTTC
TRBV7-9	TRBJ1-5	.	.	CASSLVGSTQPQHF	TGTGCCAGCAGCTTAGTAGGGAGTACTCAGCCCCAGCATTTT
TRBV12-3/TRBV12-4	TRBJ1-2	few	TRBD1	CASSLALKGARHGYTF	TGTGCCAGCAGTTTAGCGCTAAAGGGGGCGCGACATGGCTACACCTTC
TRBV29-1	TRBJ2-1	many	.	CSSPGAYNEQFF	TGCAGCTCCCCAGGGGCTTACAATGAGCAGTTCTTC
TRBV6-6	TRBJ2-7	.	.	CASSYGGAEPYEQYF	TGTGCCAGCAGTTATGGGGGCGCGGAGCCCTACGAGCAGTACTTC
TRBV5-1	TRBJ2-3	.	.	CASSLDWAGSTDTQYF	TGCGCCAGCAGCTTGGACTGGGCAGGGAGCACAGATACGCAGTATTTT
TRBV10-3	TRBJ2-1	.	TRBD1	CTIRGIGQGDNEQFF	TGTACCATCAGGGGAATAGGACAGGGAGACAATGAGCAGTTCTTC
TRBV3-1	TRBJ2-1	once	.	CVSSQGASVTAEQFF	TGTGTCAGCAGCCAAGGGGCTAGCGTAACGGCTGAGCAGTTCTTC
TRBV6-1	TRBJ2-5	.	.	CASSMGPGETQYF	TGTGCCAGCAGTATGGGACCCGGGGAGACCCAGTACTTC
TRBV6-5	TRBJ1-5	.	TRBD1	CASSYPDRVRVVGNQPQHF	TGTGCCAGCAGTTACCCGGACAGGGTACGGGTAGTGGGCAATCAGCCCCAGCATTTT
TRBV12-3/TRBV12-4	TRBJ1-6	.	TRBD1	CASSLEGQGTSPLHF	TGTGCCAGCAGTTTAGAGGGACAGGGGACTTCACCCCTCCACTTT
TRBV6-5	TRBJ2-1	.	.	CASSYSTQYNEQFF	TGTGCCAGCAGTTACTCGACGCAGTACAATGAGCAGTTCTTC
TRBV20-1	TRBJ2-3	.	TRBD2	CSVRRGSITDTQYF	TGCAGTGTGAGGCGGGGGTCCATCACAGATACGCAGTATTTT
TRBV12-5	TRBJ2-7	few	.	CASGLVERGHPEQYF	TGTGCTAGTGGTTTGGTCGAACGGGGCCATCCAGAGCAGTACTTC
TRBV9	TRBJ2-7	.	.	CASSVGLGNSYEQYF	TGTGCCAGCAGCGTAGGGCTGGGAAATTCCTACGAGCAGTACTTC
TRBV6-5	TRBJ1-5	.	.	CASSPGRLNQPQHF	TGTGCCAGCAGCCCGGGACGGCTCAATCAGCCCCAGCATTTT
TRBV7-2	TRBJ1-2	.	TRBD1	CASSYTGTGVPYGYTF	TGTGCCAGCAGCTATACCGGGACAGGGGTTCCCTATGGCTACACCTTC
TRBV7-9	TRBJ2-3	.	TRBD2	CASSSQLAGGREATDTQYF	TGTGCCAGCAGCTCGCAACTAGCGGGGGGACGGGAAGCGACAGATACGCAGTATTTT
TRBV10-3	TRBJ2-7	few	TRBD1	CAISIQGREQYF	TGTGCCATCAGCATACAGGGGAGAGAGCAGTACTTC
TRBV12-3/TRBV12-4	TRBJ2-7	.	.	CASSPLASGSYNEQYF	TGTGCCAGCAGCCCACTAGCTTCCGGGTCCTACAATGAGCAGTACTTC
TRBV29-1	TRBJ1-2	.	.	CSVDSRGERGYTF	TGCAGCGTTGATAGCAGGGGCGAGAGGGGCTACACCTTC
TRBV3-1	TRBJ2-2	.	TRBD2	CASSQARRGGKFF	TGTGCCAGCAGCCAAGCTCGGAGGGGAGGGAAGTTTTTT
TRBV7-2	TRBJ1-1	.	.	CASSYPGLVEAFF	TGTGCCAGCAGCTACCCGGGTTTGGTTGAAGCTTTCTTT
TRBV29-1	TRBJ2-3	.	TRBD2	CSITRGGSDTQYF	TGCAGTATCACGCGGGGGGGCTCCGATACGCAGTATTTT
TRBV7-9	TRBJ1-2	.	.	CASSATQWGDGYTF	TGTGCCAGCAGCGCCACCCAGTGGGGGGATGGCTACACCTTC
TRBV29-1	TRBJ2-2	few	.	CSVEVPPANTGELFF	TGCAGCGTTGAGGTCCCACCCGCGAACACCGGGGAGCTGTTTTTT
TRBV4-1	TRBJ1-6	many	.	CASSQVVNSPLHF	TGCGCCAGCAGCCAAGTCGTTAATTCACCCCTCCACTTT
TRBV12-3/TRBV12-4	TRBJ1-5	few	TRBD1	CASTLGTGNQPQHF	TGTGCCAGCACCTTGGGGACAGGCAATCAGCCCCAGCATTTT
TRBV3-1	TRBJ2-3	few	.	CASSQDPIGTQYF	TGTGCCAGCAGCCAAGATCCAATAGGTACGCAGTATTTT
TRBV12-3/TRBV12-4	TRBJ2-1	.	.	CASREQVNNEQFF	TGTGCCAGCAGGGAACAGGTTAACAATGAGCAGTTCTTC
TRBV3-1	TRBJ2-3	.	TRBD1	CASSHGTGESTDTQYF	TGTGCCAGCAGCCATGGGACAGGGGAGAGCACAGATACGCAGTATTTT